The rows below give T cell receptor beta chains drawn from one sample of a study of shared clonotypes between healthy human individuals. Sequencing used immunoSEQ multiplex PCR; TCRdb keeps in-frame clones, though not all of them. Seen here are over 2 million clones, around 95% observed once, and the top ten hold more than 0.1%. Sample: naive CD4+ T cells sorted from blood. These receptors all stem from a man between 18 and 35 years old in good health. Both conserved end residues are part of each CDR3. D genes are given only for firm matches. Expanded clones are given a class, and other clones once, few, many or no size at all.

>TRBV14|TRBD1|TRBJ2-7|-
TGTGCCAGCAGCAGACGACAGGGGAGCTCCTACGAGCAGTACTTC
CASSRRQGSSYEQYF
>TRBV5-1|-|TRBJ2-5|-
TGCGCCAGCAGCGATCAGATCGGGGGGACCCAGTACTTC
CASSDQIGGTQYF
>TRBV5-4|TRBD1|TRBJ2-7|-
TGTGCCAGCAGCTCGGGACAGGGGAATTTCGACGAGCAGTACTTC
CASSSGQGNFDEQYF
>TRBV7-9|TRBD2|TRBJ2-1|-
TGTGCCAGCAGCTTAGCGCATTCTCAAGGACTAGCGGGTTACAATGAGCAGTTCTTC
CASSLAHSQGLAGYNEQFF
>TRBV4-1|-|TRBJ1-6|-
TGCGCCAGCAGCCAAGATTTTGGGACCCCATCACCCCTCCACTTT
CASSQDFGTPSPLHF
>TRBV7-8|TRBD2|TRBJ2-2|-
TGTGCCAGCAGCTTAGCAGAGGCTAGCGGGTACACCGGGGAGCTGTTTTTT
CASSLAEASGYTGELFF
>TRBV7-9|TRBD1|TRBJ1-1|-
TGTGCCAGCAGCGAGAGGACAGGGAAGAACACTGAAGCTTTCTTT
CASSERTGKNTEAFF
>TRBV10-2|-|TRBJ1-4|once
TGCGCCAGCCGGGGTAGCGGCGCACCTAATGAAAAACTGTTTTTT
CASRGSGAPNEKLFF
>TRBV5-1|-|TRBJ2-2|-
TGCGCCAGCAGCTTGAATTTGGCGAACACCGGGGAGCTGTTTTTT
CASSLNLANTGELFF
>TRBV19|TRBD1|TRBJ1-6|-
TGTGCCAGTAGTATATCCCGGACAGGGGTTTCCGCTCTCCACTTT
CASSISRTGVSALHF
>TRBV19|-|TRBJ1-2|few
TGTGCCAGTAGCACCGACAGACGGGGCTACACCTTC
CASSTDRRGYTF